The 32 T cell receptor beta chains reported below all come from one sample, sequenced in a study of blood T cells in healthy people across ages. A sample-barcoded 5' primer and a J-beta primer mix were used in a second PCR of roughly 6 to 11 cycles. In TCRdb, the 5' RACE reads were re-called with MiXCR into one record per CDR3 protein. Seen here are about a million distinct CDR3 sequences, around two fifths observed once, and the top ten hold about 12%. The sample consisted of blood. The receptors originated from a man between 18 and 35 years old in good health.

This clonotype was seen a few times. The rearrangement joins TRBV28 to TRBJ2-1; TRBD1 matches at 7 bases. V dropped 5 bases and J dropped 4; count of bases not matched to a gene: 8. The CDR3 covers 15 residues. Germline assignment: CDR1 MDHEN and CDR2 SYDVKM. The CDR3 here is CASSHRTGRYNEQFF. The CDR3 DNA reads TGTGCCAGCAGTCATCGGACAGGAAGATACAATGAGCAGTTCTTC.

The CDR3 loop reads CASTLWTGGYEKLFF. The CDR3 nucleotides read TGTGCCAGCACCTTGTGGACAGGGGGGTATGAAAAACTGTTTTTT. The chain has TRBV7-9 and TRBJ1-4, with 10 bases identical to TRBD1. Trimming removed 7 bases from V and 6 bases from J; junction bases left unmatched: 8. Per the germline V gene, CDR1 is SEHNR and CDR2 is FQNEAQ (reference sequence). This CDR3 contains 15 residues.

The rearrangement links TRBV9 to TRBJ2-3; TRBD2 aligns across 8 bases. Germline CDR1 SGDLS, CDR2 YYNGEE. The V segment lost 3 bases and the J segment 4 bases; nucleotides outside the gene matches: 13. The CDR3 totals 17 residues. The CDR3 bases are TGTGCCAGCAGCGGATGGGGGCCGGGGGGGCCGCCAGATACGCAGTATTTT. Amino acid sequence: CASSGWGPGGPPDTQYF.

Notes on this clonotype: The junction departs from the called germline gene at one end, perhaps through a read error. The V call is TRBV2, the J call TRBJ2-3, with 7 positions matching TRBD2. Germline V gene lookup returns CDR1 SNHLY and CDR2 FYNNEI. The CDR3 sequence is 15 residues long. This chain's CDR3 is CAGSEGGARTDTQYF. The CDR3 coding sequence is TGTGCCGGCAGTGAGGGAGGGGCTCGCACAGATACGCAGTATTTT.

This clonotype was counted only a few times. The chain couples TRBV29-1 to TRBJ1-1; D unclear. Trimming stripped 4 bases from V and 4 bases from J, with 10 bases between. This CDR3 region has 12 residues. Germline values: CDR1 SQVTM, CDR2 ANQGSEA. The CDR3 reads CSVGGSGTEAFF. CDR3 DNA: TGCAGCGTTGGGGGATCGGGCACTGAAGCTTTCTTT. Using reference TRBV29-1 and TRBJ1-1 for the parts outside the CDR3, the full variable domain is SAVISQKPSRDICQRGTSLTIQCQVDSQVTMMFWYRQQPGQSLTLIATANQGSEATYESGFVIDKFPISRPNLTFSTLTVSNMSPEDSSIYLCSVGGSGTEAFFGQGTRLTVV.

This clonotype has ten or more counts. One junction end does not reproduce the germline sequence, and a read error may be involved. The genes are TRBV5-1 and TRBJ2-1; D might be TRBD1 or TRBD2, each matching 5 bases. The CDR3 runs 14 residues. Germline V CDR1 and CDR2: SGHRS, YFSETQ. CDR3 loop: CASSSPGPYNEQFF. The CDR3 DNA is TGTGCCAGCAGCTCTCCGGGACCCTACAATGAGCAGTTCTTC. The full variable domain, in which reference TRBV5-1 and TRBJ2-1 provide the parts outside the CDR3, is KAGVTQTPRYLIKTRGQQVTLSCSPISGHRSVSWYQQTPGQGLQFLFEYFSETQRNKGNFPGRFSGRQFSNSRSEMNVSTLELGDSALYLCASSSPGPYNEQFFGPGTRLTVL.

The CDR3 region has the DNA TGTGCCAGCAGTTTACAGGACAGTGCGTATTCACCCCTCCACTTT. Translated, it gives CASSLQDSAYSPLHF. The chain employs TRBV27 and TRBJ1-6; tentative D call: TRBD1 (6 bases). V lost 2 bases and J 8 bases, leaving 13 bases between the germline ends. Germline-derived CDR1 and CDR2 are MNHEY and SMNVEV (reference sequence). The CDR3 contains 15 residues.

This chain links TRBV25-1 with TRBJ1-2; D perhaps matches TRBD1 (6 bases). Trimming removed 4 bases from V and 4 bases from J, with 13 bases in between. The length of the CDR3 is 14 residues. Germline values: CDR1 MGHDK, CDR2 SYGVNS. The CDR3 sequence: CASSAGQSIYGYTF. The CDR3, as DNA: TGTGCCAGCAGTGCCGGACAGTCCATCTATGGCTACACCTTC.

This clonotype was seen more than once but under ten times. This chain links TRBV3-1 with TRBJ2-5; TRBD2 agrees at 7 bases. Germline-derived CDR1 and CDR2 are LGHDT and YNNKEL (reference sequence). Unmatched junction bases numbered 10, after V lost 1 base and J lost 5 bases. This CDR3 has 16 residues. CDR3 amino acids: CASSQGLSLGGETQYF. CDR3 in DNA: TGTGCCAGCAGCCAAGGCCTTTCGTTGGGGGGGGAGACCCAGTACTTC.

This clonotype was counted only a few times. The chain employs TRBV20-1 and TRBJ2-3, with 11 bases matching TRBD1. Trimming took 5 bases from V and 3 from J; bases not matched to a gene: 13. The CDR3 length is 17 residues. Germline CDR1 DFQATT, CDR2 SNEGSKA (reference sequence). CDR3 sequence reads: CSASSLGDRGETDTQYF. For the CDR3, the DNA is TGCAGTGCTTCGAGCTTAGGGGACAGGGGGGAAACAGATACGCAGTATTTT.

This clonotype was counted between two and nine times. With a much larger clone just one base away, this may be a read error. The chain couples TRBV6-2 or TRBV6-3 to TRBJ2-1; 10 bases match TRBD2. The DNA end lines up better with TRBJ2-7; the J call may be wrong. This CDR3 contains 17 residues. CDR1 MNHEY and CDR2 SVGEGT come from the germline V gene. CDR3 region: CASSYSPSGGLYNEQYF. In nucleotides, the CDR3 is TGTGCCAGCAGTTACTCACCTAGCGGGGGCCTCTACAATGAGCAGTACTTC.

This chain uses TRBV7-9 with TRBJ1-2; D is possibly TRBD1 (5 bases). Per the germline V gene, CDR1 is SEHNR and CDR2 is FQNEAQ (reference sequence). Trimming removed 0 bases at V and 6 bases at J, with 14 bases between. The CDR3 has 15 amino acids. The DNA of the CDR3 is TGTGCCAGCAGCTTAGCGGGCACCGGGGCTGATGGCTACACCTTC. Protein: CASSLAGTGADGYTF. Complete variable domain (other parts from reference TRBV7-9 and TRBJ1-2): DTGVSQNPRHKITKRGQNVTFRCDPISEHNRLYWYRQTLGQGPEFLTYFQNEAQLEKSRLLSDRFSAERPKGSFSTLEIQRTEQGDSAMYLCASSLAGTGADGYTFGSGTRLTVV.

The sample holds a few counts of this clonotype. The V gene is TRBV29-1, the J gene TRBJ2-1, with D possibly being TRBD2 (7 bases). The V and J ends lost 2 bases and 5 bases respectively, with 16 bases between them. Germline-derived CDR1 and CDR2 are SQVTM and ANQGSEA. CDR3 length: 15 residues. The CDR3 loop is CSVELGGGRNNEQFF. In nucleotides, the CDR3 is TGCAGCGTTGAATTAGGGGGGGGGCGGAACAATGAGCAGTTCTTC.

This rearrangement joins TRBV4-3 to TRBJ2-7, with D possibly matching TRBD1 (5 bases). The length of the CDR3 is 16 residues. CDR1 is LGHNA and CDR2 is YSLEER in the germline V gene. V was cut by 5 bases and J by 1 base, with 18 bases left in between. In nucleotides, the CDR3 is TGCGCCAGCAGCATACTCTGGGGCGTAGGATCCTACGAGCAGTACTTC. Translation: CASSILWGVGSYEQYF.

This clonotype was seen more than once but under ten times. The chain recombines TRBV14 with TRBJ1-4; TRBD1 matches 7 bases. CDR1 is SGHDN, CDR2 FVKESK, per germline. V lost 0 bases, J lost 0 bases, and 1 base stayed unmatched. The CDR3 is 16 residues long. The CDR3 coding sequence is TGTGCCAGCAGCCAAGAGACAGGGACAACTAATGAAAAACTGTTTTTT. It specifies CASSQETGTTNEKLFF.

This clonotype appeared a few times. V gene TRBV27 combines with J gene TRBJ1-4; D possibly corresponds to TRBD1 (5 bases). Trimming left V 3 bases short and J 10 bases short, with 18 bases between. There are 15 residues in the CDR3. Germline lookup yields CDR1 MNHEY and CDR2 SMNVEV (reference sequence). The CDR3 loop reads CASSFRGADGVKLFF. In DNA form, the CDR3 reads TGTGCCAGCAGTTTTCGGGGCGCCGATGGGGTAAAACTGTTTTTT.

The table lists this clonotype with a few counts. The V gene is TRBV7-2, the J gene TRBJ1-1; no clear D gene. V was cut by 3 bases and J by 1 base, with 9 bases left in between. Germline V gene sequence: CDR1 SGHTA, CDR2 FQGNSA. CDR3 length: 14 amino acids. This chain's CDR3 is CASSFTSGNTEAFF. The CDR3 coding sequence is TGTGCCAGCAGCTTTACCTCAGGGAACACTGAAGCTTTCTTT.

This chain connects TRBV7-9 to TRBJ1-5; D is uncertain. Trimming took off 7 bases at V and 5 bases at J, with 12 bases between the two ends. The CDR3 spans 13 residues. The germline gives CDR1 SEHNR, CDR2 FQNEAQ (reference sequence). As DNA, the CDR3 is TGTGCCAGCACCGGAGAGGGAGATCAGCCCCAGCATTTT. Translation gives CASTGEGDQPQHF. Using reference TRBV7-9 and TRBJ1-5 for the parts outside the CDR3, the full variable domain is DTGVSQNPRHKITKRGQNVTFRCDPISEHNRLYWYRQTLGQGPEFLTYFQNEAQLEKSRLLSDRFSAERPKGSFSTLEIQRTEQGDSAMYLCASTGEGDQPQHFGDGTRLSIL.

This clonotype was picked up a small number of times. Here the CDR3 DNA reads TGCAGTGCTAGAGATCAGGGCAGGGGGCTGTACACTGAAGCTTTCTTT. The encoded protein is CSARDQGRGLYTEAFF. V gene TRBV20-1 combines with J gene TRBJ1-1, with 8 nucleotides matching TRBD1. The ends lost 0 bases at V and 3 bases at J; junction bases unmatched: 9. Germline CDR1 and CDR2: DFQATT and SNEGSKA (reference sequence). This CDR3 comprises 16 residues.

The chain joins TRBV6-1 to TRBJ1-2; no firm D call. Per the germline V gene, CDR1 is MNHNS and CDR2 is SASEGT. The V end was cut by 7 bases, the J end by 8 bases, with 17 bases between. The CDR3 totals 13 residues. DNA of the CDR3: TGTGCCAGCACCGAATCAGGTCTTAGAGGCTACACCTTC. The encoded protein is CASTESGLRGYTF.

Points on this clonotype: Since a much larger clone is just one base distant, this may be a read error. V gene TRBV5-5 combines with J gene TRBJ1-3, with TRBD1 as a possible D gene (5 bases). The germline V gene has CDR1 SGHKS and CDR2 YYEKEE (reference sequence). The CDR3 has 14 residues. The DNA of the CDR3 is TGTGCCAGCAGCCCGACAGTGTCTGGAAGCACCATATATTTT. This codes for CASSPTVSGSTIYF.

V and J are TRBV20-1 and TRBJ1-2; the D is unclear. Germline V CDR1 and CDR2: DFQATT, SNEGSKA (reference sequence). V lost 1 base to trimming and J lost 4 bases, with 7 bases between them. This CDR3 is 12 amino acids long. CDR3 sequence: CSARVEGYGYTF. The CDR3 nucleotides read TGCAGTGCTAGAGTGGAGGGCTATGGCTACACCTTC.

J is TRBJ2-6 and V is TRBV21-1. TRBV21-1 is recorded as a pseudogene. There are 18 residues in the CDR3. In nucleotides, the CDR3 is TGTGCCAGCAGCAAAGTACCAACCGGGAACTCAGGGGCCAACGTCCTGACTTTC. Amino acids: CASSKVPTGNSGANVLTF.

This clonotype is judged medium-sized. The CDR3 region is CSASRPPNEQFF. CDR3 DNA: TGCAGTGCTAGCCGACCCCCGAATGAGCAGTTCTTC. The chain links TRBV20-1 to TRBJ2-1; no clear D gene. V lost 3 bases and J 7 bases, leaving 10 bases between the germline ends. The CDR3 has 12 residues. Per germline, CDR1 DFQATT and CDR2 SNEGSKA (reference sequence).

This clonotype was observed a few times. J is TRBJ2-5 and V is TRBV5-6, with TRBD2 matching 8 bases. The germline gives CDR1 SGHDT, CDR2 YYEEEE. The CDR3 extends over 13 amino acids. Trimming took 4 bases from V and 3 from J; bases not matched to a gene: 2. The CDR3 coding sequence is TGTGCCAGCAGCGGTAGCGGGGAAGAGACCCAGTACTTC. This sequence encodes CASSGSGEETQYF. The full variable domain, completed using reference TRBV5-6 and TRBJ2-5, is DAGVTQSPTHLIKTRGQQVTLRCSPKSGHDTVSWYQQALGQGPQFIFQYYEEEERQRGNFPDRFSGHQFPNYSSELNVNALLLGDSALYLCASSGSGEETQYFGPGTRLLVL.

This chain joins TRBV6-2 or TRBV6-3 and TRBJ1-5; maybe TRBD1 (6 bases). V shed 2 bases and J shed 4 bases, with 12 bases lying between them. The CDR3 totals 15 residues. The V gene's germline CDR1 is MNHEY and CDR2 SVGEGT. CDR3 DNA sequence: TGTGCCAGCAGTTACGCGGGGACAAATAATCAGCCCCAGCATTTT. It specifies CASSYAGTNNQPQHF.

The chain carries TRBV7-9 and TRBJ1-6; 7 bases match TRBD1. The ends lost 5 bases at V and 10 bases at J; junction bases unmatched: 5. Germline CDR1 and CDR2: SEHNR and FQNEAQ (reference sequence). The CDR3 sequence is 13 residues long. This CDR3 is CASSETGRSPLHF. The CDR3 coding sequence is TGTGCCAGCAGCGAGACAGGGCGCTCACCCCTCCACTTT.

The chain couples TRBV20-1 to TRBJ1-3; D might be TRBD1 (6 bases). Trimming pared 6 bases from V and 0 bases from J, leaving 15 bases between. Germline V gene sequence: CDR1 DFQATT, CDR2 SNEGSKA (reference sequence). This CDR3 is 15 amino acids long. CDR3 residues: CSATKGGYSGNTIYF. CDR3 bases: TGCAGTGCCACAAAAGGGGGGTACTCTGGAAACACCATATATTTT.

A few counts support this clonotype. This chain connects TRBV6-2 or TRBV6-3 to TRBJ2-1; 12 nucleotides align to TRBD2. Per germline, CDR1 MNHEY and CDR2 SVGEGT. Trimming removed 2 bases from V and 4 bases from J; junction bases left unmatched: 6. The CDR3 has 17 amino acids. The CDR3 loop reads CASSYARLAGAYNEQFF. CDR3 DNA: TGTGCCAGCAGTTACGCCCGACTAGCGGGGGCTTACAATGAGCAGTTCTTC.

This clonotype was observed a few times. CDR3: CSASATGGYEQYF. The CDR3 bases are TGCAGTGCTAGTGCGACAGGCGGTTACGAGCAGTACTTC. J is TRBJ2-5 and V is TRBV20-1, with D possibly TRBD1 on 6 matching bases. The J call may be faulty, since TRBJ2-7 better matches the DNA end. The length of the CDR3 is 13 residues. Germline CDR1 reads DFQATT; CDR2 reads SNEGSKA (reference sequence).

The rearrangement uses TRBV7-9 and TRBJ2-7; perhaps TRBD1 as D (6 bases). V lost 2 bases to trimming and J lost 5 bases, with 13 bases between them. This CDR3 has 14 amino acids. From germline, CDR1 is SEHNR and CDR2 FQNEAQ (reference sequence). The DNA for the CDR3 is TGTGCCAGCAGCTTAACCGACACAGGGAACGAGCAGTACTTC. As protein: CASSLTDTGNEQYF. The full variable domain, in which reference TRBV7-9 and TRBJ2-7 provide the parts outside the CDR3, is DTGVSQNPRHKITKRGQNVTFRCDPISEHNRLYWYRQTLGQGPEFLTYFQNEAQLEKSRLLSDRFSAERPKGSFSTLEIQRTEQGDSAMYLCASSLTDTGNEQYFGPGTRLTVT.

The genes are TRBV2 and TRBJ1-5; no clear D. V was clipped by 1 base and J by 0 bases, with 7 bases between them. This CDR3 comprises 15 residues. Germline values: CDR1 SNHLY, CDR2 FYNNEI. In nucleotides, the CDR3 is TGTGCCAGCAGTGAAGGTAGCGATAGCAATCAGCCCCAGCATTTT. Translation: CASSEGSDSNQPQHF.